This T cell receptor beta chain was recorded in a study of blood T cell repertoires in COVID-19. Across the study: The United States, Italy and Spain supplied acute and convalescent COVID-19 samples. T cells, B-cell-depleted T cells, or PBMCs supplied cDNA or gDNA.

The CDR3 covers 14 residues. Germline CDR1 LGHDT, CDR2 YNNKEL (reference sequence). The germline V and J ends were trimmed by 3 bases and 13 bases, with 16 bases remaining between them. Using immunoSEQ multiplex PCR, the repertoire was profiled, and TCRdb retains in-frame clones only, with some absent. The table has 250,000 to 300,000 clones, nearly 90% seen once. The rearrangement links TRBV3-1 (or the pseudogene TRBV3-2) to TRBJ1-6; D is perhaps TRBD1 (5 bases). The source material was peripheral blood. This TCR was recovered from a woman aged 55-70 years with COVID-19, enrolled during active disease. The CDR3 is CASSQVTGVGPLHF. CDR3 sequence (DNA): TGTGCCAGCAGCCAGGTCACGGGGGTCGGGCCCCTCCACTTT.